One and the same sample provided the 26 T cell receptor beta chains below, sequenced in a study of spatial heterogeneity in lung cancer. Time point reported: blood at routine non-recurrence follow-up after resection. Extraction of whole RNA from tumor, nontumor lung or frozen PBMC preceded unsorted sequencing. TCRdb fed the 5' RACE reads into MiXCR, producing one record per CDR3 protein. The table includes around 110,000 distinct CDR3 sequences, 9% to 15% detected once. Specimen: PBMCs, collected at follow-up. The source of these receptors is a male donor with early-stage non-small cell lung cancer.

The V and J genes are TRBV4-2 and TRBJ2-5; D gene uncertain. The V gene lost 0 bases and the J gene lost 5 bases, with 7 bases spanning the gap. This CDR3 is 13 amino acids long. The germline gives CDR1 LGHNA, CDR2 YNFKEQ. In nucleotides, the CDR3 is TGTGCCAGCAGCCAAGATGAGGTGGAGACCCAGTACTTC. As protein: CASSQDEVETQYF.

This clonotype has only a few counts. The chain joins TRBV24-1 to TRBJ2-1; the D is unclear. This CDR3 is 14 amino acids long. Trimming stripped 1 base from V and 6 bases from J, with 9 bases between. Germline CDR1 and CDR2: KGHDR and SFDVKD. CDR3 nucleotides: TGTGCCACCAGTGATTTCCCCGCGATCAATGAGCAGTTCTTC. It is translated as CATSDFPAINEQFF.

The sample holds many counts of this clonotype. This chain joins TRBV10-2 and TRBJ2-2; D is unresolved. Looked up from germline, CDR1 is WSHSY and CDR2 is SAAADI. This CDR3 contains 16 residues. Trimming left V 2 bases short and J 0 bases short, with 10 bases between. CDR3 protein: CASSERYRSNTGELFF. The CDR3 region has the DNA TGCGCCAGCAGTGAGAGGTACCGGTCGAACACCGGGGAGCTGTTTTTT.

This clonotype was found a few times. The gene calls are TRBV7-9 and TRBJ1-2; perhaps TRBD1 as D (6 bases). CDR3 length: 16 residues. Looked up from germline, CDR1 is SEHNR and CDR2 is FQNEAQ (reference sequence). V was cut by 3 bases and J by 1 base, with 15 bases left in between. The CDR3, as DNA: TGTGCCAGCAGCTTCGGTGGCACAGGGTTTAACTATGGCTACACCTTC. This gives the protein CASSFGGTGFNYGYTF.

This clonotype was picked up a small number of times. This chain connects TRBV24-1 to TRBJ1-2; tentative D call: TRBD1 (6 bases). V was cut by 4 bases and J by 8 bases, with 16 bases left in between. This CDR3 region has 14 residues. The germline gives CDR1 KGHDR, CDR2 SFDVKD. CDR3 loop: CATSDNYRVRGYTF. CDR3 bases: TGTGCCACCAGTGACAACTACAGGGTTCGCGGCTACACCTTC.

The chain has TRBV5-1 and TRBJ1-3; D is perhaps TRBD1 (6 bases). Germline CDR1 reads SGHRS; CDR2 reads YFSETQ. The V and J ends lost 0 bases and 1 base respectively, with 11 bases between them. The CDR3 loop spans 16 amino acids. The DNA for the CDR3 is TGCGCCAGCAGCTTGGCCCCCGGGACATCTGGAAACACCATATATTTT. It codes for CASSLAPGTSGNTIYF.

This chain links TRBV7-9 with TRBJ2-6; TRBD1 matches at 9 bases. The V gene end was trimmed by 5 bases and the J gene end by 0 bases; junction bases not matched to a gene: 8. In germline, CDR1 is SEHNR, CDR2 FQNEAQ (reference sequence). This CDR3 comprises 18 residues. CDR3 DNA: TGTGCCAGCAGCCCAACCGGGACAGGGACCTCTGGGGCCAACGTCCTGACTTTC. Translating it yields CASSPTGTGTSGANVLTF. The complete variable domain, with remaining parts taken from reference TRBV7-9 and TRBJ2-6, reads DTGVSQNPRHKITKRGQNVTFRCDPISEHNRLYWYRQTLGQGPEFLTYFQNEAQLEKSRLLSDRFSAERPKGSFSTLEIQRTEQGDSAMYLCASSPTGTGTSGANVLTFGAGSRLTVL.

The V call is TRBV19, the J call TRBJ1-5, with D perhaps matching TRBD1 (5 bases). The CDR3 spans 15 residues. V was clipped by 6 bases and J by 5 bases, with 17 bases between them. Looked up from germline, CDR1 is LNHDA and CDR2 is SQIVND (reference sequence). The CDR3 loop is CASRILGTVDQPQHF. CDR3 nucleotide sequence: TGTGCCAGTAGGATCCTCGGGACTGTTGATCAGCCCCAGCATTTT.

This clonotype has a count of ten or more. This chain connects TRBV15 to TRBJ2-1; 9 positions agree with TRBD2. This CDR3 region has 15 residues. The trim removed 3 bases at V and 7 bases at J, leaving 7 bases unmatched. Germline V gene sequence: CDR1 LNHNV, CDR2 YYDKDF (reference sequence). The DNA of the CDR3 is TGTGCCACCAGCAGCGGAGCGGGGGGATTTAATGAGCAGTTCTTC. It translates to CATSSGAGGFNEQFF.

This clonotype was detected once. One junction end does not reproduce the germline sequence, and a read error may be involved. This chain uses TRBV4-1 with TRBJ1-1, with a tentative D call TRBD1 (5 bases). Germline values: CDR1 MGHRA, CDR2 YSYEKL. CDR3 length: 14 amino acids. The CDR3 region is CSSSHDRSRTEAFF. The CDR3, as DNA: TGCTCCAGCAGCCACGACAGATCCAGGACTGAAGCTTTCTTT.

The CDR3: CASSQQAYEQYF. CDR3 DNA: TGTGCCAGCTCACAACAGGCCTACGAGCAGTACTTC. This rearrangement joins TRBV18 to TRBJ2-7, with D possibly matching TRBD1 (5 bases). The germline gives CDR1 KGHSH, CDR2 LQKENI. CDR3 length equals 12 residues. V lost 4 bases and J 2 bases, leaving 6 bases between the germline ends.

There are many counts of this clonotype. CDR3 coding DNA: TGCGCCAGCAGCTCTGGTGTACTTCAAGAGACCCAGTACTTC. Residues: CASSSGVLQETQYF. The chain carries TRBV5-1 and TRBJ2-5; the D is unclear. Germline lookup yields CDR1 SGHRS and CDR2 YFSETQ. The CDR3 spans 14 residues. The V and J ends lost 3 bases and 2 bases respectively, with 11 bases between them.

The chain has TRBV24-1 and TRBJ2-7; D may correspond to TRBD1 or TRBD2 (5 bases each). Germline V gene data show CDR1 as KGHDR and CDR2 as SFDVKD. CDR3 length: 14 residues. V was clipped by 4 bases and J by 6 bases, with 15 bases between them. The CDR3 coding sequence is TGTGCCACCAGTGAGGGACCTGTCTACTCCGAGCAGTACTTC. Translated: CATSEGPVYSEQYF.

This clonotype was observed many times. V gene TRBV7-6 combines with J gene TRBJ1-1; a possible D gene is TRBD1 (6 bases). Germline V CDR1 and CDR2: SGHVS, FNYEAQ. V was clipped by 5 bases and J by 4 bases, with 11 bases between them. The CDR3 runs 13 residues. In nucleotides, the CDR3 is TGTGCCAGCAGCACAGGGACAAGCACTGAAGCTTTCTTT. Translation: CASSTGTSTEAFF. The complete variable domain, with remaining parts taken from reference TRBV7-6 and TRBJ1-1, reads GAGVSQSPRYKVTKRGQDVALRCDPISGHVSLYWYRQALGQGPEFLTYFNYEAQQDKSGLPNDRFSAERPEGSISTLTIQRTEQRDSAMYRCASSTGTSTEAFFGQGTRLTVV.

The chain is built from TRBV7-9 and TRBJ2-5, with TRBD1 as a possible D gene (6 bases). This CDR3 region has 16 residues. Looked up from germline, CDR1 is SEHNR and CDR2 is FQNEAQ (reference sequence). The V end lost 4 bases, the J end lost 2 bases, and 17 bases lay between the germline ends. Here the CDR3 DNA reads TGTGCCAGCAGCTCCTACAGGGCTGAGCGGCAAGAGACCCAGTACTTC. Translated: CASSSYRAERQETQYF.

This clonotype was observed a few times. This chain's CDR3 is CRASGLGGNEQFF. CDR3 DNA sequence: TGCAGGGCCTCCGGTTTGGGGGGCAATGAGCAGTTCTTC. The chain recombines TRBV29-1 with TRBJ2-1; D is perhaps TRBD2 (6 bases). This CDR3 region has 13 residues. CDR1 and CDR2 (germline): SQVTM, ANQGSEA.

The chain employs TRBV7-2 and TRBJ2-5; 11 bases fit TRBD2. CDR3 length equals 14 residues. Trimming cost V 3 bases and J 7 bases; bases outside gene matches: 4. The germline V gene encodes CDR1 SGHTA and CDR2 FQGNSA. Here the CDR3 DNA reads TGTGCCAGCAGCTTGAAACTAGCGGGGGTGACCCAGTACTTC. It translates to CASSLKLAGVTQYF.

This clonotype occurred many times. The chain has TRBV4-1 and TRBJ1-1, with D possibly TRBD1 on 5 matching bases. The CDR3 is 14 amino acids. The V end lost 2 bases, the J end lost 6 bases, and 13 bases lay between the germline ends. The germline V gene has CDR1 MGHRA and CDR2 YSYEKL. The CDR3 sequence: CASSQPLQGPEAFF. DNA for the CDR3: TGCGCCAGCAGCCAACCACTCCAGGGACCTGAAGCTTTCTTT.

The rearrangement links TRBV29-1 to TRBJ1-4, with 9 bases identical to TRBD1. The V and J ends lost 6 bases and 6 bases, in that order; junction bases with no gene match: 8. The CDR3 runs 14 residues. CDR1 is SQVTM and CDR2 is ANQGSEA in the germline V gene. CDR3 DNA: TGCAGCGTCCAACAGGGGGCAGGTCATGAAAAACTGTTTTTT. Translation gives CSVQQGAGHEKLFF.

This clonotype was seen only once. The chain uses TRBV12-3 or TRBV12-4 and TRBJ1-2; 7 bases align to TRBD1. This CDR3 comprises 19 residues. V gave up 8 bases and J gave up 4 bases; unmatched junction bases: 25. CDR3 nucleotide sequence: TGTGCCAGCGCCTCAACCGTCGGCCGGGACAGCAAAAAGCGCTATGGCTACACCTTC. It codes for CASASTVGRDSKKRYGYTF.

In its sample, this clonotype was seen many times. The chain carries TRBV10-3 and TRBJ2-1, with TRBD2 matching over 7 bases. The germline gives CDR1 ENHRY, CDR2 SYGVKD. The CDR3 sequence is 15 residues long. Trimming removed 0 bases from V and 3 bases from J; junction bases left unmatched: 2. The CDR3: CAISESGGNYNEQFF. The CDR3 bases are TGTGCCATCAGTGAGTCGGGGGGGAACTACAATGAGCAGTTCTTC.

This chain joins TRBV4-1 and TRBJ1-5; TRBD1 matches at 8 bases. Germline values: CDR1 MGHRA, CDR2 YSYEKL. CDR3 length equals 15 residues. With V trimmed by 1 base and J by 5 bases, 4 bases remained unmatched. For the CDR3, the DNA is TGCGCCAGCAGCCAAGGACAGGGGAGCGATCAGCCCCAGCATTTT. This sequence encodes CASSQGQGSDQPQHF.

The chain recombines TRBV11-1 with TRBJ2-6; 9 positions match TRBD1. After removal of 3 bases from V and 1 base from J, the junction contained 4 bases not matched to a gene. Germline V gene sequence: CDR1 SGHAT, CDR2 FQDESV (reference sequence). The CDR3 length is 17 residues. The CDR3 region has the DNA TGTGCCAGCAGCTTCGGGACAGGGCGGTCTGGGGCCAACGTCCTGACTTTC. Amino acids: CASSFGTGRSGANVLTF.

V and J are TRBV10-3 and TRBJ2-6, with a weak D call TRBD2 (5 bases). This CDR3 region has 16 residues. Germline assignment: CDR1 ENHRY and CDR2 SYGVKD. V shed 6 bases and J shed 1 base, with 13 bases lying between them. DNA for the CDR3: TGTGCCATCAGGGCGACTAACCCTTCTGGGGCCAACGTCCTGACTTTC. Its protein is CAIRATNPSGANVLTF.

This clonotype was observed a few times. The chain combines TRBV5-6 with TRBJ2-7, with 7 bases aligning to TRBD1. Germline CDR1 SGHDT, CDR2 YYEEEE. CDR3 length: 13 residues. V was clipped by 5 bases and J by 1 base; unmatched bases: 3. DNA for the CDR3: TGTGCCAGCAGAGGGACAGCTTCCTACGAGCAGTACTTC. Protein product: CASRGTASYEQYF.

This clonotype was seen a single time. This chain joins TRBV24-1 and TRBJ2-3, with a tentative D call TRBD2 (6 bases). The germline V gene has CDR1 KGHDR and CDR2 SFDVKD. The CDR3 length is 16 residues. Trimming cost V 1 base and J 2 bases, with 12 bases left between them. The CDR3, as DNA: TGTGCCACCAGTGATTTCGGCGGGGCGTCCACAGATACGCAGTATTTT. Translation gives CATSDFGGASTDTQYF.